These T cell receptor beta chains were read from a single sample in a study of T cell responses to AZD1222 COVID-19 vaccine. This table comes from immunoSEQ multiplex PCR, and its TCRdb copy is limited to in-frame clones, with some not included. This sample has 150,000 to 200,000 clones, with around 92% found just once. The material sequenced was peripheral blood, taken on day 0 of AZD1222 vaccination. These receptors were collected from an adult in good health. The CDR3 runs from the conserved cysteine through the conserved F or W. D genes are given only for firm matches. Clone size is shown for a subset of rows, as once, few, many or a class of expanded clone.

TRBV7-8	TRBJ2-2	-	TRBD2	CASSLDRFRGGANTGELFF	TGTGCCAGCAGCTTAGATCGATTCCGGGGGGGTGCGAACACCGGGGAGCTGTTTTTT
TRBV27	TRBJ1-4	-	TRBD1	CASSTGQILREKLFF	TGTGCCAGCAGTACGGGACAGATTCTACGGGAAAAACTGTTTTTT
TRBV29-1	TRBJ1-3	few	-	CTAQSGNTIYF	TGCACCGCTCAATCTGGAAACACCATATATTTT
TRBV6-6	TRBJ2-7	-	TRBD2	CASSSWTSGSSYEQYF	TGTGCCAGCAGTTCGTGGACTAGCGGTAGCTCCTACGAGCAGTACTTC
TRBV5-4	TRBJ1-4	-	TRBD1	CASSSDRDRGVGKLFF	TGTGCCAGCAGCTCTGACCGGGACAGAGGGGTGGGAAAACTGTTTTTT
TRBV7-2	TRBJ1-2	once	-	CASSPVAPRNYGYTF	TGTGCCAGCAGCCCTGTCGCCCCCCGGAACTATGGCTACACCTTC
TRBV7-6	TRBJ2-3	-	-	CASSLSGLVGRDTQYF	TGTGCCAGCAGCTTGAGCGGCCTAGTTGGGCGGGATACGCAGTATTTT
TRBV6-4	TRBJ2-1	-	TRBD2	CASSVLAGKYNEQFF	TGTGCCAGCAGTGTACTAGCGGGGAAGTACAATGAGCAGTTCTTC
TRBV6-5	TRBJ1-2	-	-	CASSYVRTGGGYGYTF	TGTGCCAGCAGTTACGTCAGAACAGGTGGGGGGTATGGCTACACCTTC
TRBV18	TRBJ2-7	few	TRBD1	CASASDRDHEQYF	TGTGCCAGCGCTTCCGACAGGGACCACGAGCAGTACTTC
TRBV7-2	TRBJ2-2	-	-	CASSPGDRGLNTGELFF	TGTGCCAGCAGCCCGGGAGATCGGGGACTGAACACCGGGGAGCTGTTTTTT
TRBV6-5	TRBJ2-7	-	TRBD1	CASHRDSNSYEQYF	TGTGCCAGCCACCGGGACAGCAACTCCTACGAGCAGTACTTC
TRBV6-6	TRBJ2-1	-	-	CASSYSSRSSYNEQFF	TGTGCCAGCAGTTACTCGTCACGCTCCTCCTACAATGAGCAGTTCTTC
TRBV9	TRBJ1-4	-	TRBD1	CASSVGGTGSEKLFF	TGTGCCAGCAGCGTAGGAGGGACAGGGAGTGAAAAACTGTTTTTT
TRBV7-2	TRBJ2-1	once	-	CASSLGLTTYNEQFF	TGTGCCAGCAGCCTTGGACTTACAACATACAATGAGCAGTTCTTC
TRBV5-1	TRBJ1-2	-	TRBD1	CASSLGGQGADGYTF	TGCGCCAGCAGCTTGGGAGGACAGGGGGCTGATGGCTACACCTTC
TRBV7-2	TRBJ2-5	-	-	CASSLVGSGAETQYF	TGTGCCAGCAGCTTAGTCGGGTCGGGGGCAGAGACCCAGTACTTC
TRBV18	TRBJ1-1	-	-	CASSPPANLLNTEAFF	TGTGCCAGCTCACCACCAGCTAACTTGTTGAACACTGAAGCTTTCTTT
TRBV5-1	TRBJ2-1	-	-	CASSLPRSPNEQFF	TGCGCCAGCAGCTTACCCCGTAGCCCCAATGAGCAGTTCTTC
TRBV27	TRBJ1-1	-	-	CASSFGVYTEAFF	TGTGCCAGCAGTTTCGGGGTGTACACTGAAGCTTTCTTT
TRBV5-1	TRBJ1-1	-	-	CASSLDSEAFF	TGCGCCAGCAGCCTGGACAGTGAAGCTTTCTTT
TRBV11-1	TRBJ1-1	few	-	CASSKDSGRFTEAFF	TGTGCCAGCAGCAAGGACAGCGGACGGTTTACTGAAGCTTTCTTT
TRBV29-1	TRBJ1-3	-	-	CSVSGVGNTIYF	TGCAGCGTTTCAGGGGTTGGAAACACCATATATTTT
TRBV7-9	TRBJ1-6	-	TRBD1	CASSRRDRGDSPLHF	TGTGCCAGCAGCCGGAGGGACAGAGGAGATTCACCCCTCCACTTT
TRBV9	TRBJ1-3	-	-	CASSVGQRSGNTIYF	TGTGCCAGCAGCGTAGGCCAGCGGTCTGGAAACACCATATATTTT
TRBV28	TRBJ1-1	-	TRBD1	CASSSAGGGTEAFF	TGTGCCAGCAGTTCGGCAGGGGGGGGCACTGAAGCTTTCTTT
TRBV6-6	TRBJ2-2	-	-	CASSYPDSITGELFF	TGTGCCAGCAGTTACCCGGACAGTATCACCGGGGAGCTGTTTTTT
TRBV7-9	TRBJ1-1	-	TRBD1	CASRGTGGPDTEAFF	TGTGCCAGCAGGGGGACAGGGGGCCCGGACACTGAAGCTTTCTTT
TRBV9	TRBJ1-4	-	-	CASSWQAGNEKLFF	TGTGCCAGCAGCTGGCAGGCAGGAAATGAAAAACTGTTTTTT
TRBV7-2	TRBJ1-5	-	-	CASSPLRDQPQHF	TGTGCCAGCAGCCCCCTCAGAGATCAGCCCCAGCATTTT
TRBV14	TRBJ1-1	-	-	CASSQDVRPGTSEAFF	TGTGCCAGCAGCCAAGATGTCAGGCCGGGGACCTCTGAAGCTTTCTTT
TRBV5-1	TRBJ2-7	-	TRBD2	CASSSNLAGGEQYF	TGCGCCAGCAGCTCAAACCTAGCGGGAGGCGAGCAGTACTTC
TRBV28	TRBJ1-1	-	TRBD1	CASSLPRTGLNTEAFF	TGTGCCAGCAGTTTACCCAGGACAGGACTGAACACTGAAGCTTTCTTT
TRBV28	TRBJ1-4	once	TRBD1	CASSLVGQGRGKLFF	TGTGCCAGCAGTTTGGTGGGACAGGGACGCGGAAAACTGTTTTTT
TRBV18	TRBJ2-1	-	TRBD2	CASSTAAGRTYNEQFF	TGTGCCAGCTCCACGGCAGCGGGACGTACCTACAATGAGCAGTTCTTC
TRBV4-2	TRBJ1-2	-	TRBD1	CASTPVQVGVGQSGVGYTF	TGTGCCAGCACCCCCGTCCAAGTGGGCGTGGGACAGTCTGGTGTGGGCTACACCTTC
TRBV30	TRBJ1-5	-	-	CAWSGSNQPQHF	TGTGCCTGGAGTGGGAGCAATCAGCCCCAGCATTTT